These 15 T cell receptor beta chains originate from one sample sequenced in a study of blood T cells in healthy people across ages. The second PCR ran about 6 to 12 cycles with a sample-barcoded 5' primer and J-beta primers. A single record per CDR3 protein comes from TCRdb applying MiXCR to the 5' RACE reads. The table records around 780,000 distinct CDR3 sequences, around a quarter of them present only once. This sample was also put to use in a study of T cells of mothers and their children.

Sequenced input: blood. The receptors derive from a boy aged 10-17 years in good health.

This clonotype was seen only a few times. The rearrangement uses TRBV2 and TRBJ2-3; D not certain. V was trimmed by 3 bases and J by 6 bases, leaving 7 bases between them. Germline V lookup: CDR1 SNHLY, CDR2 FYNNEI. CDR3 length: 12 residues. This chain's CDR3 is CASSDSGDTQYF. CDR3 nucleotides: TGTGCCAGCAGTGATTCCGGGGATACGCAGTATTTT.

The chain's CDR3 is CASSYSSSRETQYF. DNA for the CDR3: TGTGCCAGCAGTTACTCGTCTAGCCGGGAGACCCAGTACTTC. This rearrangement joins TRBV6-2 or TRBV6-3 to TRBJ2-5; a possible D gene is TRBD2 (5 bases). V shed 0 bases and J shed 5 bases, with 10 bases lying between them. This CDR3 is 14 amino acids long. Germline CDR1 is MNHEY and CDR2 is SVGEGT.

This clonotype was detected ten times or more. The chain recombines TRBV10-1 with TRBJ2-7; perhaps TRBD1 as D (5 bases). V lost 2 bases and J 5 bases, leaving 10 bases between the germline ends. This CDR3 comprises 13 residues. Germline-derived CDR1 and CDR2 are WNHNN and SYGVQD (reference sequence). CDR3 in amino acids: CASSEPDTNEQYF. The CDR3 bases are TGCGCCAGCAGTGAGCCGGACACTAACGAGCAGTACTTC.

This clonotype showed up just a few times. The chain joins TRBV4-2 to TRBJ2-7; D remains unclear. The CDR3 loop spans 15 amino acids. Per germline, CDR1 LGHNA and CDR2 YNFKEQ. The V and J ends lost 0 bases and 2 bases respectively, with 11 bases between them. The CDR3 region is CASSQDDPDTYEQYF. CDR3 sequence (DNA): TGTGCCAGCAGCCAAGATGATCCAGACACCTACGAGCAGTACTTC.

The chain links TRBV12-3 or TRBV12-4 to TRBJ2-1; D not resolved. The CDR3 is 15 amino acids. V was cut by 1 base and J by 2 bases, with 9 bases left in between. The CDR3 protein is CASSLVELAYNEQFF. In nucleotides, the CDR3 is TGTGCCAGCAGTTTAGTGGAGCTCGCCTACAATGAGCAGTTCTTC.

The rearrangement uses TRBV4-1 and TRBJ2-5, with 9 bases identical to TRBD1. With the DNA end fitting TRBJ2-7 better, the J assignment may be wrong. This CDR3 is 14 amino acids long. Germline assignment: CDR1 MGHRA and CDR2 YSYEKL. The CDR3 nucleotides are TGCGCCAGCAGGCCCGGGACAGGGATCGGCGAGCAGTACTTC. It is translated as CASRPGTGIGEQYF.

This chain connects TRBV7-9 to TRBJ2-3, with 10 positions matching TRBD1. The V segment lost 5 bases and the J segment 4 bases; nucleotides outside the gene matches: 9. There are 16 residues in the CDR3. Germline CDR1 is SEHNR and CDR2 is FQNEAQ (reference sequence). In nucleotides, the CDR3 is TGTGCCAGCAGCCGCGCGGGACAGGGGTTCGCAGATACGCAGTATTTT. Amino acid sequence: CASSRAGQGFADTQYF.

In the case of this clonotype: At one end, the junction sequence differs from germline, possibly due to a read error. The chain employs TRBV9 and TRBJ2-1; D assignment may be TRBD1 or TRBD2 (5 bases each). The CDR3 totals 13 residues. CDR1 SGDLS and CDR2 YYNGEE come from the germline V gene. The CDR3 sequence is CACSEGFPGGQFF. The CDR3 DNA is TGTGCCTGCAGCGAAGGGTTCCCTGGGGGGCAGTTCTTC.

The V call is TRBV20-1, the J call TRBJ2-5, with 11 positions matching TRBD2. Per germline, CDR1 DFQATT and CDR2 SNEGSKA (reference sequence). V dropped 6 bases and J dropped 4; count of bases not matched to a gene: 7. The CDR3 runs 14 residues. CDR3: CSASRLAGLETQYF. The CDR3 DNA is TGCAGTGCCTCCCGACTAGCGGGGCTAGAGACCCAGTACTTC.

Comments on this clonotype: Lacking the conserved final phenylalanine or tryptophan, this CDR3 likely reflects a read error. The gene calls are TRBV12-3 or TRBV12-4 and TRBJ2-7; 7 nucleotides line up with TRBD1. The V and J ends lost 6 bases and 0 bases, in that order; junction bases with no gene match: 2. The CDR3 consists of 13 residues. The CDR3 DNA follows: TGTGCCAGCAGAACAGGGGCCTCCTACGAGCAGTACCTC. Its protein is CASRTGASYEQYL.

A few counts support this clonotype. Given the absence of the conserved phenylalanine or tryptophan at the CDR3 end, a read error is likely. The rearrangement uses TRBV7-3 and TRBJ2-5; possible D gene TRBD1, 5 bases. The germline V gene has CDR1 SGHTA and CDR2 FQGTGA. CDR3 length: 13 amino acids. The V and J ends lost 5 bases and 1 base respectively, with 8 bases between them. The DNA for the CDR3 is TGTGCCAGCAGCCAAGGGGTCCAAGAGACCCAGTACCTC. Translated: CASSQGVQETQYL.

The J gene is TRBJ2-7, the V gene TRBV18, with 7 positions matching TRBD1. V lost 3 bases, J lost 1 base, and 9 bases stayed unmatched. Germline-derived CDR1 and CDR2 are KGHSH and LQKENI. This CDR3 is built from 16 residues. Here the CDR3 reads CASSPLGGLESYEQYF. CDR3 nucleotide sequence: TGTGCCAGCTCACCGTTAGGGGGCCTAGAATCCTACGAGCAGTACTTC.

The chain recombines TRBV5-1 with TRBJ2-7; TRBD1 might be the D (6 bases). The V gene's germline CDR1 is SGHRS and CDR2 YFSETQ. V dropped 0 bases and J dropped 7 bases, with 17 bases sitting between them. CDR3 length: 15 amino acids. The CDR3 protein is CASSLEQGKGREQYF. The CDR3 region has the DNA TGCGCCAGCAGCTTGGAACAGGGTAAGGGACGAGAGCAGTACTTC.

This clonotype came up a few times. J is TRBJ1-1 and V is TRBV4-1; 10 bases fit TRBD1. With V trimmed by 4 bases and J by 8 bases, 7 bases remained unmatched. This CDR3 is built from 14 residues. In germline, CDR1 is MGHRA, CDR2 YSYEKL. The CDR3 DNA sequence: TGCGCCAGCAGCCCGGGACAGGGGAGGGGGGAAGCTTTCTTT. Its translation is CASSPGQGRGEAFF.

This clonotype has a handful of counts. V and J are TRBV28 and TRBJ2-1, with TRBD2 matching 8 bases. With 2 bases clipped from V and 10 bases from J, the junction kept 4 bases outside the gene matches. The CDR3 covers 13 residues. From germline, CDR1 is MDHEN and CDR2 SYDVKM. CDR3: CASSLRGGGEQFF. CDR3 DNA sequence: TGTGCCAGCAGTTTACGGGGGGGCGGAGAGCAGTTCTTC.